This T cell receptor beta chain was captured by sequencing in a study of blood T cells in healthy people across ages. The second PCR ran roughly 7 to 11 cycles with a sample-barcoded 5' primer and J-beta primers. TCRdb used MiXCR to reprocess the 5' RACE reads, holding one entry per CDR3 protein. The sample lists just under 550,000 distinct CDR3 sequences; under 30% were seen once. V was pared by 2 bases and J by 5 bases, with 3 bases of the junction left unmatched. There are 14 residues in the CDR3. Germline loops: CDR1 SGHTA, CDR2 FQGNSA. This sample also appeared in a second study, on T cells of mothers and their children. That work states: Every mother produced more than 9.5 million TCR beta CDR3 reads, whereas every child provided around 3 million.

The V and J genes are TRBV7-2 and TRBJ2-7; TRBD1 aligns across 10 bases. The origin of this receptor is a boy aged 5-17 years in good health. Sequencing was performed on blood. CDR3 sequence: CASSLHGTGDEQYF. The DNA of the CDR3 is TGTGCCAGCAGCTTACACGGGACAGGGGACGAGCAGTACTTC. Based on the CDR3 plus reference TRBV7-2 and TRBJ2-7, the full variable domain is GAGVSQSPSNKVTEKGKDVELRCDPISGHTALYWYRQSLGQGLEFLIYFQGNSAPDKSGLPSDRFSAERTGGSVSTLTIQRTQQEDSAVYLCASSLHGTGDEQYFGPGTRLTVT.